This T cell receptor (beta chain) comes out of a study of cytomegalovirus exposure and HLA in healthy donors. Trimming removed 5 bases from V and 2 bases from J; junction bases left unmatched: 5. CDR1 SEHNR and CDR2 FQNEAQ come from the germline V gene (reference sequence). This CDR3 comprises 16 residues. The primer mix had 60 Vbeta and 13 Jbeta primers. Method: immunoSEQ multiplex PCR; TCRdb's copy keeps in-frame clones and lacks some. The sample consists of some 48,000 clones, over 70% of them appearing once. Sequencing was carried out using PBMCs. This TCR was sampled from a man in his thirties or forties in good health and CMV-seropositive. V and J are TRBV7-9 and TRBJ2-1; 11 bases align to TRBD2. The CDR3 is CASSRPSGGTYNEQFF. The CDR3 nucleotides read TGTGCCAGCAGCCGCCCTAGCGGGGGGACCTACAATGAGCAGTTCTTC.